What follows are 32 T cell receptor beta chains derived from one specimen sequenced in a study of regulatory T cells in long-lasting Graves disease (dated by TCRdb to 2020 to 2022). The time point label corresponds to: newly diagnosed GD, antithyroid drugs for less than 3 months. For both TCR sequencing and RNA sequencing, RNA was extracted from PBMCs in TRIzol. Libraries were prepared through multiplex PCR. The instrument was an Illumina HiSeq 4000. To build TCR beta libraries, CDR3 regions were amplified by Arm-PCR using iRepertoire HTBI primers. TCRdb itself trimmed the public reads at Q25 with fastp, ran MiXCR and retained productive beta chains. Every entry covers one CDR3 protein and lists the most common genes and DNA from its rows. This sample holds about 540,000 distinct CDR3 sequences; 13% were observed only once. The top ten clonotypes cover approximately 9.3% of the sample. The same sample was also used in a study of T cells in Graves' hyperthyroidism and ophthalmopathy.

The starting material was peripheral blood mononuclear cells (PBMCs), obtained at new diagnosis, from a patient treated with antithyroid drugs. Receptors originate from a man aged 25-45 years with Graves disease. Donor details come from another sample of the same person, matched by shared clones.

This clonotype has just one count. A much more abundant neighbour one base away suggests this may be a read error. CDR3 DNA: TGCGCCAGCAGCTTGGCAGGGGCGGATGGCAATGAGCAGTTCTTC. Protein product: CASSLAGADGNEQFF. The chain uses TRBV5-1 and TRBJ2-1; D possibly corresponds to TRBD1 (6 bases). CDR3 length: 15 residues. Germline values: CDR1 SGHRS, CDR2 YFSETQ. Trimming stripped 0 bases from V and 6 bases from J, with 13 bases between.

The sample holds many counts of this clonotype. V usage is TRBV10-2 and J usage is TRBJ2-7; 10 bases are shared with TRBD2. The CDR3 consists of 15 residues. Per the germline V gene, CDR1 is WSHSY and CDR2 is SAAADI. V gave up 2 bases and J gave up 2 bases; unmatched junction bases: 3. In DNA, the CDR3 is TGCGCCAGCAGTGAGCCGCTAGCGGGAGCCTACGAGCAGTACTTC. This codes for CASSEPLAGAYEQYF.

This clonotype was seen many times. This sequence joins TRBV5-1 and TRBJ2-7; D uncertain. Germline assignment: CDR1 SGHRS and CDR2 YFSETQ. V was clipped by 0 bases and J by 6 bases, with 7 bases between them. This CDR3 comprises 12 residues. The CDR3: CASSLDGGEQYF. In nucleotides, the CDR3 is TGCGCCAGCAGCTTGGACGGCGGCGAGCAGTACTTC.

This clonotype was counted only a few times. The genes are TRBV25-1 and TRBJ1-4; perhaps TRBD1 as D (5 bases). Trimming cost V 4 bases and J 5 bases, with 17 bases left between them. This CDR3 spans 16 amino acids. Germline V lookup: CDR1 MGHDK, CDR2 SYGVNS. CDR3: CASSGPKQVLNEKLFF. The CDR3 DNA reads as TGTGCCAGCAGTGGGCCGAAACAGGTTTTAAATGAAAAACTGTTTTTT.

This clonotype was recorded many times. This rearrangement joins TRBV28 to TRBJ2-7; 9 bases agree with TRBD2. J gave up 1 base and V 5 bases, and 9 bases lay outside the gene matches. This CDR3 is 16 amino acids long. Germline V lookup: CDR1 MDHEN, CDR2 SYDVKM. CDR3 sequence: CASSATTSGGSYEQYF. CDR3 coding DNA: TGTGCCAGCAGTGCCACGACTAGCGGTGGATCCTACGAGCAGTACTTC. The full variable domain, rest sourced from reference TRBV28 and TRBJ2-7, is DVKVTQSSRYLVKRTGEKVFLECVQDMDHENMFWYRQDPGLGLRLIYFSYDVKMKEKGDIPEGYSVSREKKERFSLILESASTNQTSMYLCASSATTSGGSYEQYFGPGTRLTVT.

This clonotype was counted a single time. The CDR3 bases are TGTGCCAGCAAAGCCGACAGGTCCTATGGCTACACCTTC. It specifies CASKADRSYGYTF. J is TRBJ1-2 and V is TRBV10-3; TRBD1 is a possible D gene (6 bases). The V end was cut by 10 bases, the J end by 4 bases, with 16 bases between. The germline gives CDR1 ENHRY, CDR2 SYGVKD. CDR3 size: 13 residues.

The V call is TRBV5-1, the J call TRBJ2-5, with 10 nucleotides matching TRBD1. CDR1 is SGHRS and CDR2 is YFSETQ in the germline V gene. The CDR3 is 15 residues long. Trimming cost V 7 bases and J 1 base; bases outside gene matches: 7. CDR3 coding DNA: TGCGCCAGCTCGCGACAGGGGGCTAGCCAAGAGACCCAGTACTTC. Amino acids: CASSRQGASQETQYF.

There are many counts of this clonotype. V is TRBV12-3 or TRBV12-4 and J is TRBJ1-1, with 8 bases that match TRBD1. The CDR3 is made up of 14 amino acids. J was trimmed by 5 bases and V by 6 bases; bases with no gene match: 8. As DNA, the CDR3 is TGTGCCAGCAGCAGTGGACAGGGTCGGACTGAAGCTTTCTTT. Protein: CASSSGQGRTEAFF.

The genes are TRBV28 and TRBJ2-7, with 7 bases that match TRBD1. Losses at the gene ends were 5 bases for V and 4 bases for J; bases not matched to a gene: 11. Per the germline V gene, CDR1 is MDHEN and CDR2 is SYDVKM. The CDR3 sequence is 15 residues long. This CDR3 is CASSQYGTANYEQYF. Written as DNA, the CDR3 is TGTGCCAGCAGTCAATACGGGACAGCCAATTACGAGCAGTACTTC.

The chain links TRBV19 to TRBJ2-3, with 10 nucleotides matching TRBD2. The CDR3 consists of 13 residues. Per germline, CDR1 LNHDA and CDR2 SQIVND (reference sequence). Germline trimming cut 5 bases from V and 14 bases from J; bases unmatched to any gene: 10. The DNA of the CDR3 is TGTGCCAGTAGTCCTCCCGGGACTAGCGTGGCGTATTTT. This encodes CASSPPGTSVAYF. The whole variable domain, remainder taken from reference TRBV19 and TRBJ2-3, is DGGITQSPKYLFRKEGQNVTLSCEQNLNHDAMYWYRQDPGQGLRLIYYSQIVNDFQKGDIAEGYSVSREKKESFPLTVTSAQKNPTAFYLCASSPPGTSVAYFGPGTRLTVL.

The sample holds many counts of this clonotype. The chain joins TRBV24-1 to TRBJ2-3; possibly TRBD2 for D (6 bases). The CDR3 loop spans 14 amino acids. The V end lost 0 bases, the J end lost 6 bases, and 9 bases lay between the germline ends. Germline lookup yields CDR1 KGHDR and CDR2 SFDVKD. The CDR3, as DNA: TGTGCCACCAGTGATTTGGGGGGGAAGGATACGCAGTATTTT. This translates into CATSDLGGKDTQYF.

This clonotype was detected ten times or more. This chain joins TRBV20-1 and TRBJ2-5, with 11 bases identical to TRBD2. The CDR3 contains 14 residues. Germline CDR1 reads DFQATT; CDR2 reads SNEGSKA (reference sequence). Trimming took 3 bases from V and 1 from J; bases not matched to a gene: 1. The CDR3 sequence is CSASGLAGQETQYF. The CDR3, as DNA: TGCAGTGCTAGTGGACTAGCGGGCCAAGAGACCCAGTACTTC.

A few counts support this clonotype. The chain carries TRBV3-1 and TRBJ2-1, with a possible D match to TRBD2 (8 bases). Germline CDR1 LGHDT, CDR2 YNNKEL (reference sequence). V was cut by 4 bases and J by 6 bases, with 28 bases left in between. CDR3 length equals 19 residues. The CDR3 protein is CASSPGTAPPGLEPNEQFF. The CDR3 bases are TGTGCCAGCAGCCCCGGGACAGCGCCCCCGGGACTAGAGCCCAATGAGCAGTTCTTC.

In its sample, this clonotype was seen a few times. This chain joins TRBV4-2 and TRBJ2-3; 9 bases map to TRBD2. V lost 1 base, J lost 1 base, and 3 bases stayed unmatched. The CDR3 length is 16 residues. Germline V lookup: CDR1 LGHNA, CDR2 YNFKEQ. The CDR3 spells CASSQASSGGTDTQYF. CDR3 in DNA: TGTGCCAGCAGCCAAGCGTCTAGCGGGGGCACAGATACGCAGTATTTT.

There are many counts of this clonotype. The J gene is TRBJ2-1, the V gene TRBV27, with 9 bases that match TRBD2. In germline, CDR1 is MNHEY, CDR2 SMNVEV (reference sequence). V shed 6 bases and J 6 bases; nucleotides not matched to a gene: 3. The CDR3 covers 13 residues. CDR3: CASSQAGGNEQFF. CDR3 DNA: TGTGCCAGCAGCCAAGCGGGAGGCAATGAGCAGTTCTTC.

This clonotype was recorded many times. The gene calls are TRBV7-3 and TRBJ2-2, with D unclear. Germline V gives CDR1 SGHTA, CDR2 FQGTGA. Trimming stripped 3 bases from V and 6 bases from J, with 5 bases between. The CDR3 consists of 12 residues. The CDR3 nucleotides read TGTGCCAGCAGCTTTTTAGCCGGGGAGCTGTTTTTT. Its protein product is CASSFLAGELFF.

The chain links TRBV5-1 to TRBJ2-7; either TRBD1 or TRBD2 may supply D (6 bases each). The CDR3 extends over 15 amino acids. The germline V and J ends were trimmed by 0 bases and 1 base, with 11 bases remaining between them. Looked up from germline, CDR1 is SGHRS and CDR2 is YFSETQ. The CDR3 nucleotides read TGCGCCAGCAGCTTGGAGATAGGGGGGTCCTACGAGCAGTACTTC. It encodes CASSLEIGGSYEQYF.

The J gene is TRBJ1-4, the V gene TRBV10-3, with D unclear. The CDR3 contains 15 residues. CDR1 is ENHRY and CDR2 is SYGVKD in the germline V gene. V was clipped by 0 bases and J by 6 bases, with 11 bases between them. CDR3 nucleotides: TGTGCCATCAGTGAGTCGATTGTCTCGGATGAAAAACTGTTTTTT. Residues: CAISESIVSDEKLFF.

This clonotype was counted only a few times. This chain links TRBV9 with TRBJ2-1, with a tentative D call TRBD2 (5 bases). Germline CDR1 is SGDLS and CDR2 is YYNGEE. The V end was cut by 3 bases, the J end by 10 bases, with 14 bases between. The CDR3 covers 13 residues. The CDR3 nucleotides are TGTGCCAGCAGCGCCGGCCTAGCATACGAGCAGTTCTTC. This translates into CASSAGLAYEQFF.

The chain recombines TRBV3-1 with TRBJ2-1; TRBD2 agrees at 8 bases. The J segment lost 7 bases and the V segment lost 0 bases, leaving 8 bases of the junction unmatched. Per the germline V gene, CDR1 is LGHDT and CDR2 is YNNKEL (reference sequence). The CDR3 is 16 residues long. This CDR3 is CASSQEGAGGANEQFF. The CDR3 DNA sequence: TGTGCCAGCAGCCAAGAGGGCGCGGGAGGAGCGAATGAGCAGTTCTTC.

The chain has TRBV29-1 and TRBJ1-6; 8 nucleotides align to TRBD1. V was pared by 4 bases and J by 7 bases, with 3 bases of the junction left unmatched. The CDR3 covers 13 residues. Germline V lookup: CDR1 SQVTM, CDR2 ANQGSEA. The CDR3 sequence: CSVGTGGNSPLHF. Written as DNA, the CDR3 is TGCAGCGTTGGAACAGGGGGGAATTCACCCCTCCACTTT.

The V gene is TRBV29-1, the J gene TRBJ2-2; TRBD2 aligns across 9 bases. The CDR3 runs to 18 residues. With V trimmed by 0 bases and J by 5 bases, 13 bases remained unmatched. Germline loops: CDR1 SQVTM, CDR2 ANQGSEA. The CDR3 DNA follows: TGCAGCGTTGAAGATCCTAGCGGGGTTAGGTTTGGGACCGGGGAGCTGTTTTTT. It translates to CSVEDPSGVRFGTGELFF.

This clonotype came up many times. The gene calls are TRBV20-1 and TRBJ2-7; D perhaps matches TRBD2 (6 bases). V shed 1 base and J shed 2 bases, with 18 bases lying between them. Germline assignment: CDR1 DFQATT and CDR2 SNEGSKA (reference sequence). The CDR3 extends over 16 amino acids. The CDR3 nucleotides read TGCAGTGCTAGAGGCGGGGCAGGACAACGAACCTACGAGCAGTACTTC. Its protein is CSARGGAGQRTYEQYF.

This clonotype was detected ten times or more. The chain has TRBV2 and TRBJ2-1; 11 positions match TRBD2. CDR1 is SNHLY, CDR2 FYNNEI, per germline. Unmatched junction bases numbered 8, after V lost 5 bases and J lost 8 bases. This CDR3 spans 15 amino acids. CDR3 nucleotides: TGTGCCAGCAGTCTTACTAGCGGGAGTGTTGATGAGCAGTTCTTC. It encodes CASSLTSGSVDEQFF.

There are many counts of this clonotype. One end of the junction fails to match germline, which may point to a read error. This chain joins TRBV6-5 and TRBJ1-1, with D uncertain. CDR1 and CDR2 (germline): MNHEY, SVGAGI. The CDR3 consists of 15 residues. CDR3 protein: CASNYGSAVNTEAFF. CDR3 coding DNA: TGTGCCAGCAATTACGGAAGCGCTGTGAACACTGAAGCTTTCTTT.

The chain recombines TRBV27 with TRBJ1-5, with D uncertain. The germline V and J ends were trimmed by 3 bases and 3 bases, with 12 bases remaining between them. This CDR3 is 15 amino acids long. Germline V lookup: CDR1 MNHEY, CDR2 SMNVEV (reference sequence). For the CDR3, the DNA is TGTGCCAGCAGTTTGATGGGCCGGGACAATCAGCCCCAGCATTTT. Protein product: CASSLMGRDNQPQHF.

This clonotype was seen a few times. This sequence joins TRBV15 and TRBJ2-7; 8 nucleotides line up with TRBD1. The V gene's germline CDR1 is LNHNV and CDR2 YYDKDF (reference sequence). The trim removed 5 bases at V and 0 bases at J, leaving 9 bases unmatched. The CDR3 has 16 residues. The CDR3 sequence is CATSPTPGQASYEQYF. The CDR3 DNA follows: TGTGCCACCAGCCCTACCCCGGGACAGGCCTCCTACGAGCAGTACTTC.

At least ten counts were recorded for this clonotype. V and J are TRBV2 and TRBJ1-1, with D hard to call. Germline CDR1 and CDR2: SNHLY and FYNNEI. The CDR3 length is 15 residues. V shed 1 base and J shed 1 base, with 10 bases lying between them. The CDR3 reads CASSEDMVGNTEAFF. The CDR3 bases are TGTGCCAGCAGTGAAGACATGGTGGGGAACACTGAAGCTTTCTTT. Full variable domain (remainder filled in from reference TRBV2 and TRBJ1-1): EPEVTQTPSHQVTQMGQEVILRCVPISNHLYFYWYRQILGQKVEFLVSFYNNEISEKSEIFDDQFSVERPDGSNFTLKIRSTKLEDSAMYFCASSEDMVGNTEAFFGQGTRLTVV.

A few counts support this clonotype. The chain recombines TRBV5-1 with TRBJ2-7, with 9 bases lining up with TRBD2. The germline V gene has CDR1 SGHRS and CDR2 YFSETQ. CDR3 length: 15 amino acids. V shed 5 bases and J 6 bases; nucleotides not matched to a gene: 12. CDR3 protein: CASRPREGRLSEQYF. Here the CDR3 DNA reads TGCGCCAGCAGACCGCGGGAGGGCCGCTTATCCGAGCAGTACTTC.

Many counts were recorded for this clonotype. A read error may account for a junction end that differs from germline. V usage is TRBV11-2 and J usage is TRBJ2-7, with 8 bases fitting TRBD1. The CDR3 is 12 residues long. Germline-derived CDR1 and CDR2 are SGHAT and FQNNGV. This CDR3 is CASSLEYRDRHF. The CDR3 coding sequence is TGTGCCAGCAGCTTAGAGTACAGGGACAGGCACTTC.

This clonotype has ten or more counts. The chain combines TRBV7-9 with TRBJ2-3, with 7 positions matching TRBD1. This CDR3 comprises 14 residues. The germline gives CDR1 SEHNR, CDR2 FQNEAQ (reference sequence). V gave up 1 base and J gave up 6 bases; unmatched junction bases: 4. The CDR3 nucleotides are TGTGCCAGCAGCTTAGGAGGGGGCGAGGATACGCAGTATTTT. This codes for CASSLGGGEDTQYF.

This clonotype was seen many times. The chain uses TRBV10-3 and TRBJ2-7; D call uncertain. The CDR3 loop spans 14 amino acids. V lost 2 bases to trimming and J lost 5 bases, with 13 bases between them. Per the germline V gene, CDR1 is ENHRY and CDR2 is SYGVKD. CDR3 bases: TGTGCCATCAGTGAGGCCAAGGGATTTGACGAGCAGTACTTC. Translating it yields CAISEAKGFDEQYF.